Listed here is a single TCR beta chain. Antigen: not known. Treatment of the sample: oral pan-JAK inhibitor, 5-10 mg twice daily. This record belongs to a study of CD8+ T cells in alopecia areata. Study as a whole: Tofacitinib therapy lasting 6 to 18 months was followed by 6 months off drug. General study points: Resident alphabeta T-cell populations of normal skin are likewise subject to sequencing in scalp samples.

Deletions cut 3 bases from V and 9 bases from J, with 16 bases between. The CDR3 totals 14 residues. From germline, CDR1 is SGDLS and CDR2 YYNGEE. Following extraction, RNA underwent reverse transcription to cDNA, which served as the sequencing template. The repertoire was sequenced with immunoSEQ multiplex PCR; TCRdb's copy has only in-frame clones and lacks some. The profile shows over 250,000 clones, over 45% of them singletons. This specimen consisted of CD4+ T cells sorted from blood, obtained at week 52, from a patient treated with tofacitinib. The sequence derives from a human donor with alopecia areata. The gene calls are TRBV9 and TRBJ1-5; D possibly corresponds to TRBD1 (5 bases). DNA for the CDR3: TGTGCCAGCAGCGGACGGGACCCCGCTGGGCCCCAGCATTTT. It translates to CASSGRDPAGPQHF.